In this sample, the clone carrying this T cell receptor (beta chain) turned up a few times. The target antigen is unknown. In every case, the donor was a healthy Caucasian. Template switching introduced a universal primer site, and the cDNA bore unique molecular identifiers. Each CDR3 protein is one row after TCRdb ran MiXCR on the 5' RACE reads. The sample comprises 280,000 or so distinct CDR3 sequences, 8% to 9% of which are singletons, and roughly 2.1% rests with the top ten. This CDR3 is 13 amino acids long. Trimming pared 2 bases from V and 5 bases from J, leaving 9 bases between. Germline values: CDR1 SGHVS, CDR2 FQNEAQ. This sample was included in a study of identical twins. Study results and limitations: Abundant beta clonotypes from cord blood had fewer insertions, unlike memory repertoires, which showed none. Part of the zero-insertion signal could reflect confounding by invariant MAIT and iNKT cells.

The same data also contributed to another study, on yellow fever vaccine responses in identical twins.

The sample consisted of memory (CD45RO+) T cells sorted from blood. The source of this sequence is a woman aged 18-29 years in good health. This chain connects TRBV7-8 to TRBJ2-5; no definite D call. CDR3 coding DNA: TGTGCCAGCAGCTTATTCGATCGGGAGACCCAGTACTTC. It is translated as CASSLFDRETQYF.